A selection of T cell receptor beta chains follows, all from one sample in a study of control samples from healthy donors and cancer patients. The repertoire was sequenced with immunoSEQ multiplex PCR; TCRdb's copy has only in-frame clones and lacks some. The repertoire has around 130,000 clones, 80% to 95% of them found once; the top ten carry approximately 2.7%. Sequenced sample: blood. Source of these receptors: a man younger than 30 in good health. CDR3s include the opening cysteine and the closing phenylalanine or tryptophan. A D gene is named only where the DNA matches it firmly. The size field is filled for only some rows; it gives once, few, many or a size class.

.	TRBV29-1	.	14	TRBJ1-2	CSVEDPTGHYGYTF	TGCAGCGTTGAAGATCCTACAGGGCACTATGGCTACACCTTC
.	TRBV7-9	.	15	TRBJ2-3	CASSSEADSTDTQYF	TGTGCCAGCAGCTCGGAAGCGGATAGCACAGATACGCAGTATTTT
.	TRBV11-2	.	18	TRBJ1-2	CASRSSRGKTGEGYGYTF	TGTGCCAGCAGGTCAAGTAGGGGGAAGACTGGAGAAGGCTATGGCTACACCTTC
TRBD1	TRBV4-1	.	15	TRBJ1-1	CASSARQGANTEAFF	TGCGCCAGCAGCGCAAGACAGGGGGCGAACACTGAAGCTTTCTTT
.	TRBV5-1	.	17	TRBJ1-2	CASSLDQGPASYYGYTF	TGCGCCAGCAGCTTGGATCAGGGACCCGCTTCGTACTATGGCTACACCTTC
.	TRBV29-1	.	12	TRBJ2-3	CSVGSGTDTQYF	TGCAGCGTAGGCTCGGGCACAGATACGCAGTATTTT
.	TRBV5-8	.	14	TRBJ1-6	CASSLLLNNSPLHF	TGTGCCAGCAGCTTGCTGCTGAATAATTCACCCCTCCACTTT
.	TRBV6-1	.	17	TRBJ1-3	CASSGGAGQLSGNTIYF	TGTGCCAGCAGTGGTGGGGCCGGCCAGCTCTCTGGAAACACCATATATTTT
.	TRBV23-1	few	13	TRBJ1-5	CASIPGFLGPQHF	TGCGCCAGCATCCCAGGGTTCCTGGGGCCCCAGCATTTT
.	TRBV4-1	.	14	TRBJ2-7	CASSQEGQGDEQYF	TGCGCCAGCAGCCAAGAAGGGCAGGGAGACGAGCAGTACTTC
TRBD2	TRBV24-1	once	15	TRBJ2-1	CATSETGTSYSEQFF	TGTGCCACCAGTGAAACCGGGACTAGTTACAGTGAGCAGTTCTTC
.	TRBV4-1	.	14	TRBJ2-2	CASSQSENTGGLFF	TGCGCCAGCAGCCAAAGTGAGAACACCGGGGGGCTGTTTTTT
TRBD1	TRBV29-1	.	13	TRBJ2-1	CSVGQGAINEQFF	TGCAGCGTTGGACAGGGGGCGATCAATGAGCAGTTCTTC
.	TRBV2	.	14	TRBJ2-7	CASRFQGQSYEQYF	TGTGCCAGCAGGTTTCAAGGACAGTCTTACGAGCAGTACTTC
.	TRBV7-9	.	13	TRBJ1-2	CASSLTENYGYTF	TGTGCCAGCAGCTTAACGGAGAACTATGGCTACACCTTC
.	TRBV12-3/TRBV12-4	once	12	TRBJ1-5	CASNQGNQPQHF	TGTGCCAGCAACCAGGGCAATCAGCCCCAGCATTTT
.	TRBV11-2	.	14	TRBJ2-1	CASSSEGAYNEQFF	TGTGCCAGCAGCTCTGAGGGAGCCTACAATGAGCAGTTCTTC
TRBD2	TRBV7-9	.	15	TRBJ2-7	CASSELAGGPNEQYF	TGTGCCAGCAGCGAACTAGCGGGGGGGCCGAACGAGCAGTACTTC
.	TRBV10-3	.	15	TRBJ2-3	CAISEVIGRTDTQYF	TGTGCCATCAGTGAGGTCATTGGGCGCACAGATACGCAGTATTTT
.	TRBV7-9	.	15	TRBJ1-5	CASSLGRDSNQPQHF	TGTGCCAGCAGCTTAGGGCGTGACAGCAATCAGCCCCAGCATTTT
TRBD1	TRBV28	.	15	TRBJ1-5	CASSSGTDSNQPQHF	TGTGCCAGCAGCTCGGGGACAGATAGCAATCAGCCCCAGCATTTT
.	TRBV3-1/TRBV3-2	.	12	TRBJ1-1	CASSQSTGEAFF	TGTGCCAGCAGCCAGTCGACAGGTGAAGCTTTCTTT
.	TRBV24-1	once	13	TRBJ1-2	CATSDFQGKGYTF	TGTGCCACCAGTGATTTTCAGGGGAAGGGCTACACCTTC
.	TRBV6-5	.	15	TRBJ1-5	CASSLRGDSNQPQHF	TGTGCCAGCAGTCTACGGGGGGATAGCAATCAGCCCCAGCATTTT
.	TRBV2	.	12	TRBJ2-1	CASSEGKGEQFF	TGTGCCAGCAGTGAAGGGAAGGGTGAGCAGTTCTTC
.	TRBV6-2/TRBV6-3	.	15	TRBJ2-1	CASSSRQVLLDEQFF	TGTGCCAGCAGTTCCCGACAGGTCCTACTCGATGAGCAGTTCTTC
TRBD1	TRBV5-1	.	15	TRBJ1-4	CASSVTGNPNEKLFF	TGCGCCAGCAGCGTGACAGGGAACCCTAATGAAAAACTGTTTTTT
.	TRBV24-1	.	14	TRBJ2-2	CATSDSSGTGELFF	TGTGCCACCAGTGATTCAAGCGGAACCGGGGAGCTGTTTTTT
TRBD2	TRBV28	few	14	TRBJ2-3	CASSPGLADWGQYF	TGTGCCAGCAGTCCGGGACTAGCGGATTGGGGGCAGTATTTT